The source of this T cell receptor beta chain is a study of T cells in localized non-small cell lung cancer. Overall study results and limits: A single tumor region was sequenced, leaving heterogeneity possible. Adjacent lung tissue had a median roughly 62 of the top 100 clones found in the tumor.

With 4 bases removed from V and 2 bases from J, the gap between germline ends came to 9 bases. The germline V gene has CDR1 SGHDN and CDR2 FVKESK. The CDR3 is made up of 13 amino acids. Turning to this clone: Its specificity is unknown.

Some clones are missing from TCRdb's copy, which holds only in-frame ones; the method was immunoSEQ multiplex PCR. The sample has fewer than 3,000 clones; about 39% are singletons. The J gene is TRBJ2-7, the V gene TRBV14; TRBD1 or TRBD2 may be the D gene (5 bases each). This specimen consisted of lung tumor tissue, obtained before any cancer treatment. The TCR originated in a male donor aged 60 or over with stage I squamous cell lung carcinoma. CDR3 sequence (DNA): TGTGCCAGCAGCCGGGGGTCCCCCTACGAGCAGTACTTC. Its translation: CASSRGSPYEQYF.